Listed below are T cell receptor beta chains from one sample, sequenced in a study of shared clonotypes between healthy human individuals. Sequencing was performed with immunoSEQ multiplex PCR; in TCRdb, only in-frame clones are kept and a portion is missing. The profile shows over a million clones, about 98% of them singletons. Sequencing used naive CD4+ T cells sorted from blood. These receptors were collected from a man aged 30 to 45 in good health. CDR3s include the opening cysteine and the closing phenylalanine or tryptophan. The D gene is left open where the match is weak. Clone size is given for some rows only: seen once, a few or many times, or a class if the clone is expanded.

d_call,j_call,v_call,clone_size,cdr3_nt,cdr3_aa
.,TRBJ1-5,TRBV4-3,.,TGCGCCAGCAGCCAAGATGAATGGGATCAGCCCCAGCATTTT,CASSQDEWDQPQHF
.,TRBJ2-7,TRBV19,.,TGTGCCAGTAGCGCGGGGTCGTACGAGCAGTACTTC,CASSAGSYEQYF
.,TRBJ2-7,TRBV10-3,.,TGTGCCATCACTCGGGGGCACACGTACGAGCAGTACTTC,CAITRGHTYEQYF
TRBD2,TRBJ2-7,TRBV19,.,TGTGCCAGTAGGGGTACTAGCGGGAGGGCTCGAGAGCAGTACTTC,CASRGTSGRAREQYF
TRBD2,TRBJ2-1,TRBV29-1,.,TGCAGCGTGGGGACTAGCGGGAGTACCTACAATGAGCAGTTCTTC,CSVGTSGSTYNEQFF
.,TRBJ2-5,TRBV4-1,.,TGCGCCAGCAGCCAAGTGGGGGTTGGGACCCAGTACTTC,CASSQVGVGTQYF
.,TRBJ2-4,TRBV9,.,TGTGCCAGCAGCGAGGGGGGAGGACAAGGCAAAAACATTCAGTACTTC,CASSEGGGQGKNIQYF
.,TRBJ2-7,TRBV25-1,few,TGTGCCAGCACTGGAAGTGGGCTACAGTACTTC,CASTGSGLQYF
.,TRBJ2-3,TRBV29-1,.,TGCAGCGTTGCGGGGGGCGGGAGCTCCACAGATACGCAGTATTTT,CSVAGGGSSTDTQYF
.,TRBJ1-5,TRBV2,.,TGTGCCAGCTCCCAAAGGACGCAGGATCAGCCCCAGCATTTT,CASSQRTQDQPQHF